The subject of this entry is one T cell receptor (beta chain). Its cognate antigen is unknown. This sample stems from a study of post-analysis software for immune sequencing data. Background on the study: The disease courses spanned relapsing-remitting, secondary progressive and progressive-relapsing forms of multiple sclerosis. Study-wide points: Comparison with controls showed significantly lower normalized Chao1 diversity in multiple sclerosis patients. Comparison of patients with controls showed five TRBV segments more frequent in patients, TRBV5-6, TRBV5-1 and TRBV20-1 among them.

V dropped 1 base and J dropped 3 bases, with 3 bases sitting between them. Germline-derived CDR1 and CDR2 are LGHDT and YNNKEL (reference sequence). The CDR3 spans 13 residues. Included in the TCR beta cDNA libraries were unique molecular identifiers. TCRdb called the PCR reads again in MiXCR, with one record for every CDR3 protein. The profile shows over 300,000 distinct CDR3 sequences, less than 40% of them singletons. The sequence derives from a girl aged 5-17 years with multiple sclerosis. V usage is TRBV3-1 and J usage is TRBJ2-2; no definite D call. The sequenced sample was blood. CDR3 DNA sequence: TGTGCCAGCAGCCAAGTTTACACCGGGGAGCTGTTTTTT. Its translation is CASSQVYTGELFF.